This record looks at one TCR beta chain sequence and its context. Time point indicated: newly diagnosed GD, antithyroid drugs for less than 3 months. The TCR library was prepared using RNA isolated from PBMCs. This sample was included in a study of regulatory T cells in long-lasting Graves disease. Arm-PCR of CDR3 regions and iRepertoire HTBI primers were the basis on which TCR beta libraries were built. TCRdb analysed the multiplex PCR reads with MiXCR anew, one entry per CDR3 protein. There are around 480,000 distinct CDR3 sequences in the sample; 15% to 20% occur only once, and 20% to 30% lies in the top ten. V shed 2 bases and J shed 0 bases, with 10 bases lying between them. This CDR3 region has 15 residues. From germline, CDR1 is MNHNS and CDR2 SASEGT. This sample also belongs to another study, concerning T cells in Graves' hyperthyroidism and ophthalmopathy. That paper notes: Each diagnosis was grounded in clinical symptoms, serum thyroxine and TRAb, thyroid ultrasound, and orbital computed tomography. Blood held most thyroid clonotypes expanded above 0.001 frequency.

This sequence joins TRBV6-1 and TRBJ1-2, with unresolved D. Sequences were derived from peripheral blood mononuclear cells (PBMCs), sampled at new diagnosis, from a patient treated with antithyroid drugs. This receptor was identified in a woman aged 35-65 years with Graves disease. The CDR3 region has the DNA TGTGCCAGCAGTGAATTGGGTACAGCTAACTATGGCTACACCTTC. Translating gives CASSELGTANYGYTF.